This T cell receptor beta chain was captured by sequencing in a study of blood T cell repertoires in COVID-19. The CDR3 sequence is 18 residues long. Germline CDR1 and CDR2: SNHLY and FYNNEI. V was clipped by 4 bases and J by 4 bases; unmatched bases: 13. Sequencing was performed with immunoSEQ multiplex PCR; in TCRdb, only in-frame clones are kept and a portion is missing. This table holds about 250,000 clones, nearly 90% found once. Material for sequencing was peripheral blood. The receptor was derived from a man aged 18 to 35 with active or convalescent COVID-19. The chain carries TRBV2 and TRBJ2-1, with 10 bases identical to TRBD1. CDR3 amino acids: CASSGGLYRTGGYNEQFF. The CDR3 DNA is TGTGCCAGCAGTGGAGGACTCTATCGGACAGGGGGATACAATGAGCAGTTCTTC.